Listed here are 5 T cell receptor beta chains from one sample, sequenced in a study of T cell responses to AZD1222 COVID-19 vaccine. The table came from immunoSEQ multiplex PCR; TCRdb's copy has only in-frame clones and leaves some out. This sample carries 150,000 to 180,000 clones, 70% to 90% of them seen once, and the ten largest clones take 5.5%. The specimen comprised peripheral blood, sampled on day 0 of MenACWY control vaccination. Receptors were obtained from an adult in good health.

The rearrangement links TRBV10-3 to TRBJ1-2; TRBD1 agrees at 9 bases. CDR1 ENHRY and CDR2 SYGVKD come from the germline V gene. Unmatched junction bases numbered 11, after V lost 3 bases and J lost 3 bases. The CDR3 loop spans 17 amino acids. The CDR3 nucleotides are TGTGCCATCAGTGAAATTCGACAGGGGGTTTGGGACTATGGCTACACCTTC. Translating it yields CAISEIRQGVWDYGYTF.

V usage is TRBV28 and J usage is TRBJ2-7, with TRBD1 as a possible D gene (5 bases). The CDR3 is 14 residues long. The V gene's germline CDR1 is MDHEN and CDR2 SYDVKM. Trimming took 5 bases from V and 2 from J, leaving 13 bases between them. The CDR3 reads CASSAAGWAYEQYV. The DNA of the CDR3 is TGTGCCAGCAGTGCCGCAGGGTGGGCCTACGAGCAGTACGTC.

The chain combines TRBV29-1 with TRBJ1-4, with a weak D call TRBD1 (6 bases). The CDR3 extends over 14 amino acids. V dropped 1 base and J dropped 6 bases, with 12 bases sitting between them. Germline assignment: CDR1 SQVTM and CDR2 ANQGSEA. The CDR3 reads CSVEAGQGYEKLFF. CDR3 nucleotides: TGCAGCGTTGAAGCTGGTCAGGGGTATGAAAAACTGTTTTTT.

The V gene is TRBV7-9, the J gene TRBJ2-1; D might be TRBD1 (5 bases). Germline loops: CDR1 SEHNR, CDR2 FQNEAQ (reference sequence). V was shortened by 3 bases and J by 3 bases, with 12 bases between the two germline ends. The CDR3 sequence is 15 residues long. In nucleotides, the CDR3 is TGTGCCAGCAGCTTTGGCAGGGCCGACTACAATGAGCAGTTCTTC. Its translation: CASSFGRADYNEQFF.

V is TRBV4-1 and J is TRBJ1-2; D not certain. There are 14 residues in the CDR3. V lost 1 base and J 0 bases, leaving 6 bases between the germline ends. Germline CDR1 is MGHRA and CDR2 is YSYEKL. The CDR3 nucleotides are TGCGCCAGCAGCCAAGGTGGGACTAACTATGGCTACACCTTC. As protein: CASSQGGTNYGYTF.